Below are 23 T cell receptor beta chains sequenced from a single sample in a study of cytomegalovirus exposure and HLA in healthy donors. A multiplex PCR was run with 60 Vbeta primers and 13 Jbeta primers. The assay was immunoSEQ multiplex PCR, and TCRdb's table has in-frame clones only and misses some. The repertoire holds roughly 76,000 clones, approximately 90% seen once, with roughly 2% in the top ten. Input material: PBMCs. The receptors derive from a woman younger than 45 in good health and CMV-seronegative.

The chain is built from TRBV6-1 and TRBJ2-7; D is unresolved. The CDR3 length is 15 residues. Between the trimmed V and J ends, which lost 3 bases and 7 bases, there was a span of 19 bases. CDR1 and CDR2 (germline): MNHNS, SASEGT. The CDR3 DNA reads TGTGCCAGCAGTGAGTCGGGTGTCGGATTTAATGAGCAGTACTTC. Protein product: CASSESGVGFNEQYF.

Notes on this clone: One end of the junction varies from germline; a read error may be responsible. The rearrangement uses TRBV7-9 and TRBJ1-2; 8 bases agree with TRBD1. Germline CDR1 and CDR2: SEHNR and FQNEAQ (reference sequence). This CDR3 contains 14 residues. The CDR3 here is CSSSLDRGNYGYTF. The CDR3 nucleotides read TGTTCCAGCAGCTTAGACAGGGGTAACTATGGCTACACCTTC.

In DNA, the CDR3 is TGTGCCAGTAGGGGGCCGGTGAGCAATCAGCCCCAGCATTTT. This encodes CASRGPVSNQPQHF. The rearrangement uses TRBV19 and TRBJ1-5, with D perhaps TRBD1 (5 bases). The CDR3 runs 14 residues. V lost 6 bases and J 1 base, leaving 10 bases between the germline ends. Germline CDR1 is LNHDA and CDR2 is SQIVND (reference sequence).

The chain is built from TRBV18 and TRBJ2-5; 12 bases match TRBD1. The J call is in doubt because the DNA end fits TRBJ2-7 better. CDR3 size: 15 residues. Germline V gives CDR1 KGHSH, CDR2 LQKENI. CDR3 DNA sequence: TGTGCCAGCTCAACCGGGACAGGGGGCGGCTACGAGCAGTACTTC. This gives the protein CASSTGTGGGYEQYF.

The chain couples TRBV6-4 to TRBJ1-2; 7 positions match TRBD1. V shed 2 bases, J shed 7 bases, and the junction held 10 bases outside the gene matches. Germline V gene sequence: CDR1 MRHNA, CDR2 SNTAGT. The CDR3 loop spans 15 amino acids. The CDR3 spells CASSDPEGTVCGYTF. CDR3 DNA: TGTGCCAGCAGTGACCCAGAGGGGACAGTTTGTGGCTACACCTTC.

V is TRBV7-9 and J is TRBJ2-1; 7 bases are a match to TRBD2. V was pared by 4 bases and J by 8 bases, with 8 bases of the junction left unmatched. The CDR3 length is 14 residues. Germline CDR1 SEHNR, CDR2 FQNEAQ (reference sequence). This CDR3 is CASSSQLANHEQFF. CDR3 nucleotide sequence: TGTGCCAGCAGCTCTCAACTAGCGAACCATGAGCAGTTCTTC.

Regarding this clone: Its ends do not fully match the called genes, so a read error is possible. V is TRBV7-9 and J is TRBJ1-5, with TRBD1 identical over 10 bases. Germline CDR1 and CDR2: SEHNR and FQNEAQ (reference sequence). This CDR3 spans 15 amino acids. The CDR3 loop reads CSSSMGQGLDQPQHF. The DNA of the CDR3 is TGTTCCAGCAGCATGGGACAGGGGTTGGATCAGCCCCAGCATTTT.

The V and J genes are TRBV2 and TRBJ1-1; a possible D gene is TRBD1 (6 bases). CDR3 size: 14 residues. CDR1 SNHLY and CDR2 FYNNEI come from the germline V gene. V gave up 4 bases and J gave up 1 base, with 10 bases separating them. The DNA for the CDR3 is TGTGCCAGCAGTGCACAGGGCCCGAACACTGAAGCTTTCTTT. Translated: CASSAQGPNTEAFF.

The rearrangement uses TRBV7-2 and TRBJ2-2, with 7 bases lining up with TRBD2. Germline V lookup: CDR1 SGHTA, CDR2 FQGNSA. This CDR3 region has 14 residues. J was trimmed by 4 bases and V by 10 bases; bases with no gene match: 9. The CDR3 sequence: CATDGGWGTGELFF. CDR3 in DNA: TGTGCCACCGACGGGGGGTGGGGCACCGGGGAGCTGTTTTTT.

The chain is built from TRBV10-2 and TRBJ1-1; D is perhaps TRBD1 (5 bases). Trimming removed 3 bases from V and 6 bases from J, with 14 bases in between. CDR1 is WSHSY, CDR2 SAAADI, per germline. This CDR3 contains 14 residues. CDR3 loop: CASSELGLVPEAFF. The CDR3 DNA reads TGCGCCAGCAGTGAATTGGGGCTTGTTCCTGAAGCTTTCTTT.

The chain carries TRBV11-3 and TRBJ2-1; D gene unclear. Trimming removed 5 bases from V and 2 bases from J, with 16 bases in between. The CDR3 extends over 16 amino acids. Germline values: CDR1 SGHNT, CDR2 YENEEA. CDR3 nucleotides: TGTGCCAGCAGCCGATCCCCTAGAAGAGCCTACAATGAGCAGTTCTTC. Amino acid sequence: CASSRSPRRAYNEQFF.

The rearrangement uses TRBV7-9 and TRBJ2-2; TRBD2 aligns across 9 bases. Germline V gene lookup returns CDR1 SEHNR and CDR2 FQNEAQ (reference sequence). The CDR3 sequence is 16 residues long. V dropped 1 base and J dropped 1; count of bases not matched to a gene: 1. The CDR3 region is CASSLVTSGNTGELFF. CDR3 sequence (DNA): TGTGCCAGCAGCTTAGTGACTAGCGGGAACACCGGGGAGCTGTTTTTT.

The chain joins TRBV19 to TRBJ2-2; TRBD2 matches at 12 bases. This CDR3 region has 23 residues. Trimming at V came to 5 bases and at J to 5 bases, leaving 27 bases not matched to a gene. Per the germline V gene, CDR1 is LNHDA and CDR2 is SQIVND (reference sequence). The chain's CDR3 is CASSPQTGTLASTSGRGTGELFF. The CDR3 DNA reads TGTGCCAGTAGTCCTCAGACCGGGACACTAGCCTCGACTAGCGGGAGAGGGACCGGGGAGCTGTTTTTT.

This clone was detected only once. The chain joins TRBV5-1 to TRBJ1-1; tentatively, D is TRBD1 (6 bases). V dropped 1 base and J dropped 1 base, with 17 bases sitting between them. This CDR3 spans 17 amino acids. Germline V gene data show CDR1 as SGHRS and CDR2 as YFSETQ. CDR3 residues: CASSLSSLKQGNTEAFF. CDR3 nucleotide sequence: TGCGCCAGCAGCTTGTCATCATTAAAACAGGGGAACACTGAAGCTTTCTTT.

V gene TRBV18 combines with J gene TRBJ2-6; 7 positions match TRBD1. The CDR3 runs to 15 residues. Unmatched junction bases numbered 4, after V lost 4 bases and J lost 4 bases. Germline lookup yields CDR1 KGHSH and CDR2 LQKENI. The CDR3 region has the DNA TGTGCCAGCTCACTACAGGGGTACGGGGCCAACGTCCTGACTTTC. Protein: CASSLQGYGANVLTF.

V is TRBV27 and J is TRBJ1-1; 7 bases are shared with TRBD1. The length of the CDR3 is 14 residues. Trimming at V came to 5 bases and at J to 0 bases, leaving 3 bases not matched to a gene. Per the germline V gene, CDR1 is MNHEY and CDR2 is SMNVEV (reference sequence). CDR3 amino acids: CASSPTGVNTEAFF. The CDR3 DNA sequence: TGTGCCAGCAGTCCCACAGGGGTGAACACTGAAGCTTTCTTT.

This clone showed up just a few times. This chain links TRBV18 with TRBJ2-1; 7 bases fit TRBD1. Trimming took 3 bases from V and 6 from J; bases not matched to a gene: 8. Germline assignment: CDR1 KGHSH and CDR2 LQKENI. This CDR3 comprises 15 residues. The CDR3 reads CASSPGTAITNEQFF. The CDR3 DNA sequence: TGTGCCAGCTCACCCGGGACAGCCATAACCAATGAGCAGTTCTTC.

This clone was observed a handful of times. The chain links TRBV6-1 to TRBJ2-2, with TRBD1 as a possible D gene (5 bases). The CDR3 is made up of 14 amino acids. V was trimmed by 2 bases and J by 7 bases, leaving 11 bases between them. Germline CDR1 MNHNS, CDR2 SASEGT. CDR3 sequence reads: CASSERGSSGELFF. The DNA of the CDR3 is TGTGCCAGCAGTGAAAGGGGTAGTAGCGGGGAGCTGTTTTTT.

The J gene is TRBJ1-1, the V gene TRBV27, with no clear D. CDR3 length equals 13 residues. V lost 6 bases and J lost 1, with 9 bases in between. Looked up from germline, CDR1 is MNHEY and CDR2 is SMNVEV (reference sequence). The CDR3 DNA reads TGTGCCAGCAGGCCGGTTAGGAACACTGAAGCTTTCTTT. Amino acids: CASRPVRNTEAFF.

This chain links TRBV19 with TRBJ2-7; 8 nucleotides match TRBD2. The CDR3 runs to 13 residues. With V trimmed by 5 bases and J by 3 bases, 3 bases remained unmatched. Per the germline V gene, CDR1 is LNHDA and CDR2 is SQIVND (reference sequence). CDR3 sequence reads: CASSQAGVYEQYF. CDR3 coding DNA: TGTGCCAGTAGTCAAGCGGGAGTCTACGAGCAGTACTTC. The variable domain in full, with the rest retrieved from reference TRBV19 and TRBJ2-7, is DGGITQSPKYLFRKEGQNVTLSCEQNLNHDAMYWYRQDPGQGLRLIYYSQIVNDFQKGDIAEGYSVSREKKESFPLTVTSAQKNPTAFYLCASSQAGVYEQYFGPGTRLTVT.

The genes are TRBV18 and TRBJ1-4, with a tentative D call TRBD1 (6 bases). This CDR3 spans 15 amino acids. The V end was cut by 6 bases, the J end by 0 bases, with 11 bases between. The germline V gene has CDR1 KGHSH and CDR2 LQKENI. The CDR3 loop reads CASSSDSATNEKLFF. The CDR3 DNA sequence: TGTGCCAGCTCTTCGGACAGTGCAACTAATGAAAAACTGTTTTTT.

In this sample, this clone turned up a few times. This chain links TRBV29-1 with TRBJ2-1; no reliable D call. Germline CDR1 reads SQVTM; CDR2 reads ANQGSEA. This CDR3 has 13 residues. V lost 3 bases and J lost 6, with 12 bases in between. The CDR3 protein is CSVEPYTGNEQFF. The CDR3, as DNA: TGCAGCGTTGAGCCCTACACGGGCAATGAGCAGTTCTTC.

J is TRBJ2-1 and V is TRBV7-9; 7 bases line up with TRBD2. Germline CDR1 is SEHNR and CDR2 is FQNEAQ (reference sequence). Trimming took 1 base from V and 6 from J; bases not matched to a gene: 6. The CDR3 runs to 15 residues. Here the CDR3 DNA reads TGTGCCAGCAGCTTAGGCGGGAGAAGTGGCAATGAGCAGTTCTTC. Its protein product is CASSLGGRSGNEQFF.